This TCR beta chain was profiled in a study of blood T cell repertoires in COVID-19. Study-wide background: Samples representing acute and convalescent COVID-19 were sourced from the United States, Italy and Spain.

This CDR3 comprises 14 residues. The V end lost 6 bases, the J end lost 3 bases, and 11 bases lay between the germline ends. From germline, CDR1 is MDHEN and CDR2 SYDVKM. Generated by immunoSEQ multiplex PCR, the TCRdb table keeps only in-frame clones and is missing some. The data contain about 100,000 clones, more than 90% of them singletons. The clonotype originates from a man aged 55 to 69 with acute or convalescent COVID-19. The sequenced sample consisted of peripheral blood. The gene calls are TRBV28 and TRBJ2-2; weak D call: TRBD1 (6 bases). The CDR3 bases are TGTGCCAGCAGCCGAACAGGGTACACCGGGGAGCTGTTTTTT. Encoded protein: CASSRTGYTGELFF.